These 21 T cell receptor beta chains came from one sample sequenced in a study of T cell changes during pregnancy in multiple sclerosis. Sequencing was performed with immunoSEQ multiplex PCR; in TCRdb, only in-frame clones are kept and a portion is missing. This repertoire shows some 31,000 clones, about 89% found once; its top ten account for 11%. The starting material was CD8+ T cells from peripheral blood mononuclear cells, obtained in the third trimester of pregnancy. These receptors were obtained from a female donor with multiple sclerosis, enrolled in a pregnancy study.

V is TRBV7-9 and J is TRBJ1-3, with D hard to call. Germline CDR1 is SEHNR and CDR2 is FQNEAQ (reference sequence). The CDR3 consists of 17 residues. Trimming took 5 bases from V and 0 from J, leaving 17 bases between them. The CDR3 DNA sequence: TGTGCCAGCAGCCCGTCAGCGGGGTCGAGCTCTGGAAACACCATATATTTT. Amino acids: CASSPSAGSSSGNTIYF.

CDR3 in amino acids: CASSLSGGPNNEQFF. CDR3 in DNA: TGCGCCAGCAGCTTGAGCGGGGGGCCAAACAATGAGCAGTTCTTC. The chain employs TRBV5-1 and TRBJ2-1; TRBD2 matches at 9 bases. The CDR3 is 15 residues long. CDR1 is SGHRS and CDR2 is YFSETQ in the germline V gene. V shed 1 base, J shed 5 bases, and the junction held 4 bases outside the gene matches.

V gene TRBV4-2 combines with J gene TRBJ2-2; 11 bases are a match to TRBD2. V shed 5 bases and J 6 bases; nucleotides not matched to a gene: 5. This CDR3 is built from 15 residues. CDR1 LGHNA and CDR2 YNFKEQ come from the germline V gene. Written as DNA, the CDR3 is TGTGCCAGCAGCACACGTAGCGGGAGGGCCGGGGAGCTGTTTTTT. Translated, it gives CASSTRSGRAGELFF.

The gene calls are TRBV29-1 and TRBJ2-1, with D hard to call. CDR1 and CDR2 from the germline V gene are SQVTM and ANQGSEA. The CDR3 runs 11 residues. Trimming took off 3 bases at V and 4 bases at J, with 4 bases between the two ends. The CDR3 spells CSVDGYNEQFF. CDR3 nucleotide sequence: TGCAGCGTTGACGGTTACAATGAGCAGTTCTTC.

This chain connects TRBV27 to TRBJ1-1; 7 nucleotides agree with TRBD1. The V segment lost 2 bases and the J segment 1 base; nucleotides outside the gene matches: 1. This CDR3 is built from 14 residues. The germline CDR1 and CDR2 sequences are MNHEY and SMNVEV (reference sequence). In nucleotides, the CDR3 is TGTGCCAGCAGTTTAAACAGGGGGAACACTGAAGCTTTCTTT. Amino acids: CASSLNRGNTEAFF.

This clone was counted only a few times. This chain joins TRBV6-5 and TRBJ2-5, with 8 positions matching TRBD2. V lost 2 bases, J lost 2 bases, and 4 bases stayed unmatched. There are 15 residues in the CDR3. Germline-derived CDR1 and CDR2 are MNHEY and SVGAGI. The chain's CDR3 is CASSYRTSTQETQYF. DNA for the CDR3: TGTGCCAGCAGTTACCGGACTAGCACGCAAGAGACCCAGTACTTC.

The chain is built from TRBV5-4 and TRBJ2-3, with D perhaps matching TRBD2 (5 bases). Germline V gene sequence: CDR1 SGHNT, CDR2 YYREEE (reference sequence). Trimming left V 3 bases short and J 0 bases short, with 11 bases between. The CDR3 runs 15 residues. CDR3 sequence: CASSYERPSTDTQYF. CDR3 sequence (DNA): TGTGCCAGCAGCTATGAGCGGCCTAGCACAGATACGCAGTATTTT.

The V gene is TRBV4-1, the J gene TRBJ1-1, with a possible D match to TRBD1 (6 bases). Germline-derived CDR1 and CDR2 are MGHRA and YSYEKL. The CDR3 contains 15 residues. V lost 1 base, J lost 0 bases, and 9 bases lay in between. The CDR3: CASSQATGMNTEAFF. CDR3 sequence (DNA): TGCGCCAGCAGCCAAGCGACAGGCATGAACACTGAAGCTTTCTTT.

This rearrangement joins TRBV9 to TRBJ1-2, with D perhaps TRBD1 (5 bases). Germline V gene data show CDR1 as SGDLS and CDR2 as YYNGEE. V shed 0 bases and J shed 3 bases, with 12 bases lying between them. The CDR3 consists of 15 residues. The chain's CDR3 is CASSVGGEGDYGYTF. The DNA for the CDR3 is TGTGCCAGCAGCGTAGGGGGGGAAGGGGACTATGGCTACACCTTC. Combining the CDR3 with reference TRBV9 and TRBJ1-2 gives the whole variable domain DSGVTQTPKHLITATGQRVTLRCSPRSGDLSVYWYQQSLDQGLQFLIQYYNGEERAKGNILERFSAQQFPDLHSELNLSSLELGDSALYFCASSVGGEGDYGYTFGSGTRLTVV.

The table lists this clone with a count of one. The junction differs from germline at one of its ends, possibly a read error. The chain has TRBV29-1 and TRBJ2-7, with unresolved D. Germline CDR1 reads SQVTM; CDR2 reads ANQGSEA. The CDR3 loop spans 13 amino acids. The CDR3 DNA sequence: TGCAGCGTAGAAGACCCAGACTCCTACGAGCAGTACTTC. This codes for CSVEDPDSYEQYF.

CDR3 nucleotide sequence: TGTGCCAGCAGAACTACAGGGCGAGACACTGAAGCTTTCTTT. Encoded protein: CASRTTGRDTEAFF. The chain couples TRBV27 to TRBJ1-1; maybe TRBD1 (6 bases). This CDR3 spans 14 amino acids. V lost 6 bases to trimming and J lost 3 bases, with 14 bases between them. CDR1 MNHEY and CDR2 SMNVEV come from the germline V gene (reference sequence).

The V gene is TRBV9, the J gene TRBJ2-3; D uncertain. Germline V gene sequence: CDR1 SGDLS, CDR2 YYNGEE. The CDR3 spans 15 residues. V shed 5 bases and J shed 2 bases, with 15 bases lying between them. The CDR3 sequence: CASSIYARDTDTQYF. CDR3 sequence (DNA): TGTGCCAGCAGTATATACGCGCGAGACACAGATACGCAGTATTTT.

The V gene is TRBV27, the J gene TRBJ2-7, with 10 bases identical to TRBD2. The germline CDR1 and CDR2 sequences are MNHEY and SMNVEV (reference sequence). The V segment lost 6 bases and the J segment 5 bases; nucleotides outside the gene matches: 7. The CDR3 has 14 amino acids. The CDR3 region is CASRAAGGVHEQYF. Written as DNA, the CDR3 is TGTGCCAGCAGAGCAGCGGGAGGGGTTCACGAGCAGTACTTC.

This clone is a singleton in its sample. The rearrangement uses TRBV30 and TRBJ1-2; D remains ambiguous. Germline V gene sequence: CDR1 GTSNPN, CDR2 SVGIG (reference sequence). V lost 0 bases, J lost 3 bases, and 8 bases lay in between. This CDR3 is 13 amino acids long. The CDR3 coding sequence is TGTGCCTGGAGTGTACTTTCGGACTATGGCTACACCTTC. Its translation is CAWSVLSDYGYTF.

V gene TRBV9 combines with J gene TRBJ1-4; maybe TRBD1 (5 bases). Trimming shortened V by 3 bases and J by 3 bases, and 12 bases separated the two germline ends. Germline CDR1 and CDR2: SGDLS and YYNGEE. This CDR3 has 15 residues. The CDR3 is CASSGAGGANEKLFF. The CDR3 region has the DNA TGTGCCAGCAGCGGGGCTGGGGGGGCTAATGAAAAACTGTTTTTT.

The rearrangement uses TRBV9 and TRBJ1-1; 9 bases are a match to TRBD1. This CDR3 comprises 15 residues. The V gene's germline CDR1 is SGDLS and CDR2 YYNGEE. The J segment lost 4 bases and the V segment lost 1 base, leaving 5 bases of the junction unmatched. This CDR3 is CASSVSGTGITEAFF. CDR3 DNA: TGTGCCAGCAGCGTATCGGGGACAGGGATCACTGAAGCTTTCTTT.

V usage is TRBV5-8 and J usage is TRBJ2-3; TRBD2 is a possible D gene (6 bases). This CDR3 spans 15 amino acids. The V and J ends lost 0 bases and 2 bases respectively, with 10 bases between them. Germline-derived CDR1 and CDR2 are SGHTS and YDEGEE. The CDR3 here is CASSLEGRYTDTQYF. The CDR3 DNA is TGTGCCAGCAGCTTGGAGGGGAGGTACACAGATACGCAGTATTTT.

This sequence joins TRBV7-3 and TRBJ2-2; D unclear. CDR1 SGHTA and CDR2 FQGTGA come from the germline V gene. The CDR3 is 16 amino acids. Trimming left V 2 bases short and J 0 bases short, with 10 bases between. CDR3 region: CASSLHPRTNTGELFF. The CDR3 coding sequence is TGTGCCAGCAGCTTACACCCTAGGACGAACACCGGGGAGCTGTTTTTT.

V is TRBV4-1 and J is TRBJ2-1; D is unresolved. This CDR3 has 13 residues. The germline V and J ends were trimmed by 1 base and 5 bases, with 6 bases remaining between them. Per germline, CDR1 MGHRA and CDR2 YSYEKL. CDR3: CASSQGGNNEQFF. The CDR3 nucleotides read TGCGCCAGCAGCCAAGGCGGAAACAATGAGCAGTTCTTC.

The rearrangement uses TRBV11-3 and TRBJ2-7, with a weak D call TRBD2 (6 bases). V was cut by 0 bases and J by 4 bases, with 10 bases left in between. Per germline, CDR1 SGHNT and CDR2 YENEEA. This CDR3 comprises 14 residues. CDR3 coding DNA: TGTGCCAGCAGCTTAGATGGGCGGGGATACGAGCAGTACTTC. As protein: CASSLDGRGYEQYF.

The chain couples TRBV9 to TRBJ2-2, with D maybe TRBD1 (6 bases). Trimming shortened V by 3 bases and J by 9 bases, and 21 bases separated the two germline ends. Germline loops: CDR1 SGDLS, CDR2 YYNGEE. The CDR3 covers 16 residues. The CDR3 nucleotides read TGTGCCAGCAGCGACAAAATTGACAGGCCCGGGAGGGAGCTGTTTTTT. Amino acids: CASSDKIDRPGRELFF.